Each of the 30 T cell receptor beta chains below was sequenced from the same sample in a study of blood T cell repertoires in COVID-19. Produced via immunoSEQ multiplex PCR; TCRdb's table is partial and in-frame only. Of about 200,000 clones listed, approximately 78% were seen once; the top ten hold around 12%. The source material was peripheral blood. The origin of the receptors is a woman between 40 and 50 years old with acute or convalescent COVID-19.

The V call is TRBV3-1 (or the pseudogene TRBV3-2), the J call TRBJ2-3; 14 bases match TRBD2. The J segment lost 2 bases and the V segment lost 1 base, leaving 2 bases of the junction unmatched. The CDR3 runs 17 residues. Germline V gene sequence: CDR1 LGHDT, CDR2 YNNKEL (reference sequence). This CDR3 reads CASSQGTSGGFTDTQYF. The CDR3 DNA reads as TGTGCCAGCAGCCAAGGGACTAGCGGGGGGTTCACAGATACGCAGTATTTT.

The rearrangement joins TRBV5-5 to TRBJ1-2; D is possibly TRBD1 (6 bases). Germline CDR1 is SGHKS and CDR2 is YYEKEE (reference sequence). This CDR3 is built from 15 residues. V was clipped by 7 bases and J by 6 bases, with 22 bases between them. Written as DNA, the CDR3 is TGTGCCAGCGGCGAAATCCAGGGGAACGCGGATGGCTACACCTTC. Its protein is CASGEIQGNADGYTF.

J is TRBJ2-3 and V is TRBV2, with a tentative D call TRBD2 (6 bases). The germline V and J ends were trimmed by 6 bases and 4 bases, with 14 bases remaining between them. The CDR3 covers 14 residues. Germline lookup yields CDR1 SNHLY and CDR2 FYNNEI. In nucleotides, the CDR3 is TGTGCCAGCAGGATTCGGGGGAGCGCAGATACGCAGTATTTT. Translated, it gives CASRIRGSADTQYF.

The chain has TRBV29-1 and TRBJ2-7, with no clear D. The V gene's germline CDR1 is SQVTM and CDR2 ANQGSEA. This CDR3 region has 14 residues. Trimming took 2 bases from V and 2 from J, leaving 13 bases between them. Here the CDR3 DNA reads TGCAGCGTTGAAAGAGGCAGTCCAACCTACGAGCAGTACTTC. Its translation: CSVERGSPTYEQYF.

The genes are TRBV10-1 and TRBJ2-1; 8 bases line up with TRBD2. CDR3 size: 16 residues. CDR1 is WNHNN and CDR2 is SYGVQD in the germline V gene (reference sequence). Unmatched junction bases numbered 5, after V lost 0 bases and J lost 4 bases. CDR3 DNA: TGCGCCAGCAGTGAGTCGGCGGGGGGAAAGTACAATGAGCAGTTCTTC. Translating it yields CASSESAGGKYNEQFF.

The rearrangement links TRBV4-2 to TRBJ2-1, with 9 positions matching TRBD2. Trimming cost V 4 bases and J 5 bases; bases outside gene matches: 6. Germline assignment: CDR1 LGHNA and CDR2 YNFKEQ. The CDR3 spans 15 residues. CDR3 loop: CASSPGLASDNEQFF. CDR3 in DNA: TGTGCCAGCAGCCCCGGACTAGCGTCAGACAATGAGCAGTTCTTC.

This clone was picked up a small number of times. The gene calls are TRBV7-8 and TRBJ2-3, with unresolved D. Germline assignment: CDR1 SGHVS and CDR2 FQNEAQ. Trimming removed 1 base at V and 0 bases at J, with 8 bases between. This CDR3 has 15 residues. CDR3 protein: CASSLGPGSTDTQYF. The CDR3 bases are TGTGCCAGCAGCTTAGGTCCCGGGAGCACAGATACGCAGTATTTT.

The J gene is TRBJ2-7, the V gene TRBV5-5; D is unresolved. This CDR3 is built from 16 residues. CDR1 is SGHKS and CDR2 is YYEKEE in the germline V gene (reference sequence). Deletions cut 5 bases from V and 0 bases from J, with 18 bases between. The CDR3 loop is CASRPSGDPRSYEQYF. The CDR3 coding sequence is TGTGCCAGCAGGCCTTCTGGAGATCCCCGCTCCTACGAGCAGTACTTC. Drawing the rest from reference TRBV5-5 and TRBJ2-7, the complete variable domain is DAGVTQSPTHLIKTRGQQVTLRCSPISGHKSVSWYQQVLGQGPQFIFQYYEKEERGRGNFPDRFSARQFPNYSSELNVNALLLGDSALYLCASRPSGDPRSYEQYFGPGTRLTVT.

The chain couples TRBV5-5 to TRBJ2-1, with 14 nucleotides matching TRBD2. This CDR3 is 18 amino acids long. Trimming took 2 bases from V and 4 from J; bases not matched to a gene: 8. The germline V gene encodes CDR1 SGHKS and CDR2 YYEKEE (reference sequence). In DNA form, the CDR3 reads TGTGCCAGCAGCTTAGACCGCAGACTAGCGGGAGGGTACAATGAGCAGTTCTTC. Translating gives CASSLDRRLAGGYNEQFF.

The chain joins TRBV2 to TRBJ2-2, with D unclear. The CDR3 is 13 residues long. V gave up 6 bases and J gave up 2 bases, with 7 bases separating them. The germline gives CDR1 SNHLY, CDR2 FYNNEI. The CDR3 here is CASRVENTGELFF. The CDR3 bases are TGTGCCAGCAGGGTAGAAAACACCGGGGAGCTGTTTTTT.

V usage is TRBV9 and J usage is TRBJ2-1; a weak D match, TRBD2 (6 bases). Germline CDR1 SGDLS, CDR2 YYNGEE. V lost 4 bases to trimming and J lost 5 bases, with 25 bases between them. The CDR3 has 18 residues. The DNA for the CDR3 is TGTGCCAGCAGCCCCCTCGAGGGGCTCGGGAGATACCACAATGAGCAGTTCTTC. Translated: CASSPLEGLGRYHNEQFF.

There are a few counts of this clone. The J gene is TRBJ1-2, the V gene TRBV11-2, with a possible D match to TRBD1 (5 bases). The CDR3 is 13 residues long. The V end was cut by 5 bases, the J end by 5 bases, with 12 bases between. Per the germline V gene, CDR1 is SGHAT and CDR2 is FQNNGV. The CDR3 protein is CASSPDSLYGYTF. The CDR3 bases are TGTGCCAGCAGCCCCGACAGCTTATATGGCTACACCTTC.

V is TRBV7-2 and J is TRBJ1-3; 7 positions match TRBD1. The V gene's germline CDR1 is SGHTA and CDR2 FQGNSA. The CDR3 spans 14 residues. The V gene end was trimmed by 6 bases and the J gene end by 4 bases; junction bases not matched to a gene: 6. Written as DNA, the CDR3 is TGTGCCAGCAGTTCAGACAGGGCCGGAAACACCATATATTTT. Protein: CASSSDRAGNTIYF.

V and J are TRBV6-6 and TRBJ2-7; D perhaps matches TRBD1 (6 bases). V gave up 10 bases and J gave up 3 bases, with 19 bases separating them. There are 14 residues in the CDR3. Germline V CDR1 and CDR2: MNHNY, SVGAGI (reference sequence). CDR3 nucleotide sequence: TGTGCCACTGTATCCGGGACACGAAACTACGAGCAGTACTTC. Protein: CATVSGTRNYEQYF.

The gene calls are TRBV30 and TRBJ1-1, with unresolved D. The ends were cut back, 2 bases at V and 6 bases at J, with 7 bases in the middle. The CDR3 is 11 residues long. CDR1 and CDR2 (germline): GTSNPN, SVGIG (reference sequence). DNA for the CDR3: TGTGCCTGGAGTCCTTCCTCTGAAGCTTTCTTT. This translates into CAWSPSSEAFF.

The rearrangement uses TRBV6-5 and TRBJ1-1, with 8 bases lining up with TRBD1. V dropped 6 bases and J dropped 5; count of bases not matched to a gene: 8. CDR1 is MNHEY and CDR2 is SVGAGI in the germline V gene. The CDR3 runs to 14 residues. The CDR3 DNA reads as TGTGCCAGCAGCCGGACAGGGTTCGGGACTGAAGCTTTCTTT. Translating gives CASSRTGFGTEAFF.

The CDR3 DNA is TGTGCCAGCAGCTTTAGATCGACTAGCGTGCCCACCGGGGAGCTGTTTTTT. Translating it yields CASSFRSTSVPTGELFF. The rearrangement uses TRBV5-6 and TRBJ2-2, with TRBD2 identical over 8 bases. In germline, CDR1 is SGHDT, CDR2 YYEEEE. The V segment lost 2 bases and the J segment 4 bases; nucleotides outside the gene matches: 10. The CDR3 runs to 17 residues.

V and J are TRBV7-8 and TRBJ1-1, with a weak D call TRBD1 (5 bases). CDR1 and CDR2 (germline): SGHVS, FQNEAQ. The CDR3 consists of 15 residues. V was pared by 5 bases and J by 3 bases, with 16 bases between. CDR3 protein: CASSLTGVGHTEAFF. The CDR3 coding sequence is TGTGCCAGCAGCCTTACAGGTGTGGGGCACACTGAAGCTTTCTTT.

V usage is TRBV7-3 and J usage is TRBJ2-3, with 15 bases matching TRBD2. The J segment lost 5 bases and the V segment lost 5 bases, leaving 17 bases of the junction unmatched. The germline gives CDR1 SGHTA, CDR2 FQGTGA. The CDR3 length is 20 residues. The CDR3 bases are TGTGCCAGCAGCCCGAGAGTGAGGACTAGCGGGGGGGTCAACGGAGATACGCAGTATTTT. This codes for CASSPRVRTSGGVNGDTQYF.

The J gene is TRBJ2-1, the V gene TRBV15, with TRBD2 matching over 9 bases. The V and J ends lost 4 bases and 7 bases, in that order; junction bases with no gene match: 8. CDR1 and CDR2 (germline): LNHNV, YYDKDF (reference sequence). The CDR3 runs 15 residues. CDR3: CATSKGRREGNEQFF. CDR3 in DNA: TGTGCCACCAGCAAGGGTAGGCGGGAGGGAAATGAGCAGTTCTTC.

This clone occurred a few times. The chain recombines TRBV28 with TRBJ2-7, with D unresolved. V shed 2 bases and J shed 4 bases, with 9 bases lying between them. Germline CDR1 is MDHEN and CDR2 is SYDVKM. CDR3 length equals 13 residues. The CDR3 region has the DNA TGTGCCAGCAGTTTAGCCCTCGGGTACGAGCAGTACTTC. Translated: CASSLALGYEQYF.

The chain combines TRBV19 with TRBJ2-7, with D possibly being TRBD1 (6 bases). With 11 bases removed from V and 3 bases from J, the gap between germline ends came to 11 bases. The CDR3 sequence is 11 residues long. Germline-derived CDR1 and CDR2 are LNHDA and SQIVND (reference sequence). CDR3 residues: CASVGGYEQYF. CDR3 bases: TGTGCCTCGGTAGGGGGCTACGAGCAGTACTTC.

The genes are TRBV5-1 and TRBJ1-6; the D gene is possibly TRBD1 (6 bases). The CDR3 contains 13 residues. Per germline, CDR1 SGHRS and CDR2 YFSETQ. Trimming removed 3 bases at V and 11 bases at J, with 12 bases between. The CDR3 DNA reads TGCGCCAGCAGCTGGAGAGGGGACACACCCCTCCACTTT. It encodes CASSWRGDTPLHF.

The V gene is TRBV6-5, the J gene TRBJ2-7, with 7 positions matching TRBD1. Germline CDR1 is MNHEY and CDR2 is SVGAGI. The trim removed 9 bases at V and 6 bases at J, leaving 14 bases unmatched. CDR3 length: 14 amino acids. The CDR3 sequence: CASSNTGQAGEQYF. The CDR3 coding sequence is TGTGCCAGTTCTAACACCGGACAGGCAGGCGAGCAGTACTTC.

Here the CDR3 reads CASSRGQGVGELFF. CDR3 DNA sequence: TGTGCCAGCAGCCGGGGACAGGGGGTCGGGGAGCTGTTTTTT. The rearrangement joins TRBV5-6 to TRBJ2-2; 11 bases align to TRBD1. The germline CDR1 and CDR2 sequences are SGHDT and YYEEEE. V was pared by 4 bases and J by 7 bases, with 3 bases of the junction left unmatched. CDR3 length: 14 residues.

The CDR3 DNA follows: TGTGCCAGCAGCCAATCCTGGGACAGGCGTTTCTACGAGCAGTACTTC. Protein: CASSQSWDRRFYEQYF. This sequence joins TRBV3-1 (or the pseudogene TRBV3-2) and TRBJ2-7, with 8 bases identical to TRBD1. In germline, CDR1 is LGHDT, CDR2 YNNKEL (reference sequence). J gave up 3 bases and V 2 bases, and 9 bases lay outside the gene matches. CDR3 length: 16 residues.

V usage is TRBV18 and J usage is TRBJ1-1; D not certain. V shed 2 bases and J shed 3 bases, with 13 bases lying between them. Germline values: CDR1 KGHSH, CDR2 LQKENI. The CDR3 contains 15 residues. The chain's CDR3 is CASSPSLARDTEAFF. As DNA, the CDR3 is TGTGCCAGCTCACCATCTTTAGCGCGGGACACTGAAGCTTTCTTT.

This chain links TRBV19 with TRBJ1-1; the D gene is possibly TRBD1 (6 bases). This CDR3 has 13 amino acids. Germline loops: CDR1 LNHDA, CDR2 SQIVND (reference sequence). With 4 bases removed from V and 10 bases from J, the gap between germline ends came to 16 bases. The CDR3 loop is CASSTQQGVVAFF. CDR3 nucleotides: TGTGCCAGTAGTACCCAACAGGGAGTAGTAGCTTTCTTT.

There are a few counts of this clone. The sample holds other DNA sequences that translate to the same CDR3. The chain joins TRBV6-5 to TRBJ1-1; the D gene is possibly TRBD1 (6 bases). V lost 5 bases and J lost 1, with 8 bases in between. CDR3 length: 13 amino acids. Germline CDR1 and CDR2: MNHEY and SVGAGI. The CDR3 nucleotides read TGTGCCAGCAGTACAGGGAGGAACACTGAAGCTTTCTTT. Translating it yields CASSTGRNTEAFF.

This clone was counted only a few times. V gene TRBV7-9 combines with J gene TRBJ2-7; 10 bases are shared with TRBD2. Trimming cost V 3 bases and J 6 bases; bases outside gene matches: 11. The CDR3 covers 16 residues. Germline V gene sequence: CDR1 SEHNR, CDR2 FQNEAQ (reference sequence). The CDR3 loop is CASSFFLSGRVPEQYF. The CDR3 DNA is TGTGCCAGCAGCTTCTTCTTAAGCGGGAGGGTCCCCGAGCAGTACTTC.